The 28 T cell receptor beta chains in this list originate from one sample, sequenced in a study of blood T cell repertoires in COVID-19 (dated by TCRdb to 2018 to 2020). Library generation was performed with the immunoSEQ multiplex PCR assay. Sourced from immuneACCESS, this table was stored by TCRdb with only in-frame sequences that have V and J called. A share of the clones is absent; for the studies checked, an unresolved V gene accounts for under half, and the remainder has no known explanation. The sample data list about 30,000 clones, and approximately 86% of these were observed just once. 9% to 15% of the sample comes from the top ten. Specimen: peripheral blood. Receptor source: a human donor in a cohort sampled during active COVID-19. The donor label of this sample is uncertain.

V gene TRBV21-1 combines with J gene TRBJ2-5; the D segment call TRBD1 is taken from the table without a DNA check. TRBV21-1 is given as a pseudogene. The CDR3 consists of 16 residues. The CDR3 region has the DNA TGTGCCAGCAGCACTCGTACAGGGTGGAGAAAAGAGACCCAGTACTTC. This translates into CASSTRTGWRKETQYF.

CDR3 amino acids: CASSQFGGRAPDTQYF. The DNA for the CDR3 is TGTGCCAGCAGTCAGTTTGGCGGGAGGGCCCCAGATACGCAGTATTTT. The chain employs TRBV28 and TRBJ2-3; 9 bases fit TRBD2. The germline V gene encodes CDR1 MDHEN and CDR2 SYDVKM. The junction had 10 bases not matched to a gene; V was cut back by 5 bases and J by 4 bases. CDR3 length equals 16 residues.

J is TRBJ2-1 and V is TRBV5-4; 10 bases line up with TRBD2. The CDR3 runs 15 residues. The trim removed 3 bases at V and 8 bases at J, leaving 8 bases unmatched. In germline, CDR1 is SGHNT, CDR2 YYREEE (reference sequence). The DNA of the CDR3 is TGTGCCAGCAGCTCAAGCGGGAGGGCCAGGGATGAGCAGTTCTTC. As protein: CASSSSGRARDEQFF.

This sequence joins TRBV5-1 and TRBJ2-7; TRBD2 matches at 9 bases. Losses at the gene ends were 2 bases for V and 5 bases for J; bases not matched to a gene: 5. The CDR3 is made up of 14 amino acids. In germline, CDR1 is SGHRS, CDR2 YFSETQ. CDR3 protein: CASSFSSGSDEQYF. The CDR3 coding sequence is TGCGCCAGCAGCTTCAGTAGCGGGAGCGACGAGCAGTACTTC.

The genes are TRBV7-2 and TRBJ1-5; D uncertain. Per the germline V gene, CDR1 is SGHTA and CDR2 is FQGNSA. Trimming took 5 bases from V and 4 from J, leaving 12 bases between them. This CDR3 is 14 amino acids long. This CDR3 is CASSPIGENQPQHF. The CDR3 DNA sequence: TGTGCCAGCAGCCCGATTGGAGAGAATCAGCCCCAGCATTTT.

This clone turned up a few times. V usage is TRBV15 and J usage is TRBJ2-3; 8 positions agree with TRBD1. The V gene end was trimmed by 3 bases and the J gene end by 1 base; junction bases not matched to a gene: 0. The CDR3 spans 14 residues. The germline V gene encodes CDR1 LNHNV and CDR2 YYDKDF (reference sequence). The chain's CDR3 is CATSRGQGTDTQYF. The DNA for the CDR3 is TGTGCCACCAGCAGGGGACAGGGCACAGATACGCAGTATTTT.

This chain connects TRBV3-1 (or the pseudogene TRBV3-2) to TRBJ2-7; 13 bases fit TRBD2. Germline V gene data show CDR1 as LGHDT and CDR2 as YNNKEL (reference sequence). J was trimmed by 4 bases and V by 0 bases; bases with no gene match: 6. CDR3 length: 17 residues. CDR3 DNA sequence: TGTGCCAGCAGCCAAGAGTCACTAGCGGGAGGGCGGTACGAGCAGTACTTC. Translating it yields CASSQESLAGGRYEQYF.

The rearrangement links TRBV11-2 to TRBJ2-5; 7 nucleotides agree with TRBD2. The germline gives CDR1 SGHAT, CDR2 FQNNGV. This CDR3 has 14 residues. V shed 7 bases and J 7 bases; nucleotides not matched to a gene: 12. In DNA form, the CDR3 reads TGTGCCAGCACCACCCGAGCGGGGAGCGTGACCCAGTACTTC. Amino acids: CASTTRAGSVTQYF. The whole variable domain, filled in from reference TRBV11-2 and TRBJ2-5, reads EAGVAQSPRYKIIEKRQSVAFWCNPISGHATLYWYQQILGQGPKLLIQFQNNGVVDDSQLPKDRFSAERLKGVDSTLKIQPAKLEDSAVYLCASTTRAGSVTQYFGPGTRLLVL.

This rearrangement joins TRBV19 to TRBJ1-4; tentatively, D is TRBD1 (6 bases). Germline CDR1 LNHDA, CDR2 SQIVND (reference sequence). Trimming took off 5 bases at V and 0 bases at J, with 10 bases between the two ends. The CDR3 loop spans 15 amino acids. The CDR3 sequence is CASSPTGTTNEKLFF. CDR3 bases: TGTGCCAGTAGTCCAACAGGGACAACTAATGAAAAACTGTTTTTT.

The chain employs TRBV6-6 and TRBJ2-7, with a weak D call TRBD2 (5 bases). Germline V gene sequence: CDR1 MNHNY, CDR2 SVGAGI (reference sequence). This CDR3 spans 16 amino acids. V lost 1 base to trimming and J lost 3 bases, with 16 bases between them. The chain's CDR3 is CASSYFSRAAFYEQYF. CDR3 sequence (DNA): TGTGCCAGCAGTTACTTTTCGAGGGCAGCTTTCTACGAGCAGTACTTC.

In its sample, this clone was seen a few times. The V and J genes are TRBV29-1 and TRBJ2-7; D is possibly TRBD2 (6 bases). Trimming shortened V by 4 bases and J by 6 bases, and 10 bases separated the two germline ends. Germline V gene sequence: CDR1 SQVTM, CDR2 ANQGSEA. The CDR3 runs to 11 residues. CDR3 residues: CSVGDSVEQYF. The CDR3 coding sequence is TGCAGCGTTGGGGACTCGGTCGAGCAGTACTTC.

V gene TRBV4-1 combines with J gene TRBJ1-6; D perhaps matches TRBD1 (5 bases). Germline CDR1 MGHRA, CDR2 YSYEKL. This CDR3 contains 16 residues. V lost 7 bases to trimming and J lost 5 bases, with 18 bases between them. In nucleotides, the CDR3 is TGCGCCAGCAACCCGGAGGGCAGGGCCGATAATTCACCCCTCCACTTT. It translates to CASNPEGRADNSPLHF.

The genes are TRBV21-1 and TRBJ1-2; the table's D call, TRBD1, was not checked against the DNA. TRBV21-1 is assigned pseudogene status. The CDR3 length is 14 residues. In DNA form, the CDR3 reads TGTGCCAGCAGCAAGGGGCAGGGCCACTATGGCTACACCTTC. Its translation is CASSKGQGHYGYTF.

This clone was detected a few times. V and J are TRBV7-2 and TRBJ2-2, with 9 bases that match TRBD2. Losses at the gene ends were 5 bases for V and 4 bases for J; bases not matched to a gene: 5. Germline V gives CDR1 SGHTA, CDR2 FQGNSA. The CDR3 has 15 amino acids. DNA of the CDR3: TGTGCCAGCAGCCCGGGACTAGCTCGCACCGGGGAGCTGTTTTTT. Amino acids: CASSPGLARTGELFF. Using reference TRBV7-2 and TRBJ2-2 for the parts outside the CDR3, the full variable domain is GAGVSQSPSNKVTEKGKDVELRCDPISGHTALYWYRQSLGQGLEFLIYFQGNSAPDKSGLPSDRFSAERTGGSVSTLTIQRTQQEDSAVYLCASSPGLARTGELFFGEGSRLTVL.

The rearrangement joins TRBV5-1 to TRBJ2-7, with TRBD1 matching over 10 bases. Trimming at V came to 3 bases and at J to 2 bases, leaving 5 bases not matched to a gene. Germline V gene data show CDR1 as SGHRS and CDR2 as YFSETQ. CDR3 size: 15 residues. CDR3 region: CASSSETGGPYEQYF. The CDR3 nucleotides read TGCGCCAGCAGCTCGGAGACAGGGGGCCCCTACGAGCAGTACTTC. Using reference TRBV5-1 and TRBJ2-7 for the parts outside the CDR3, the full variable domain is KAGVTQTPRYLIKTRGQQVTLSCSPISGHRSVSWYQQTPGQGLQFLFEYFSETQRNKGNFPGRFSGRQFSNSRSEMNVSTLELGDSALYLCASSSETGGPYEQYFGPGTRLTVT.

The chain carries TRBV19 and TRBJ2-3, with TRBD1 as a possible D gene (5 bases). The V and J ends lost 3 bases and 0 bases respectively, with 10 bases between them. Germline assignment: CDR1 LNHDA and CDR2 SQIVND (reference sequence). The CDR3 spans 15 residues. The CDR3 loop is CASSIRVGSTDTQYF. CDR3 bases: TGTGCCAGTAGTATCAGGGTGGGGAGCACAGATACGCAGTATTTT.

V usage is TRBV5-5 and J usage is TRBJ2-5; tentative D call: TRBD1 (6 bases). This CDR3 is 14 amino acids long. Deletions cut 4 bases from V and 2 bases from J, with 12 bases between. From germline, CDR1 is SGHKS and CDR2 YYEKEE (reference sequence). CDR3 nucleotides: TGTGCCAGCAGCCGAGGACAGATACAAGAGACCCAGTACTTC. Translated, it gives CASSRGQIQETQYF.

This chain uses TRBV5-1 with TRBJ2-2; D gene uncertain. Trimming shortened V by 1 base and J by 2 bases, and 9 bases separated the two germline ends. The V gene's germline CDR1 is SGHRS and CDR2 YFSETQ. The CDR3 length is 15 residues. This CDR3 is CASSLFSRNTGELFF. CDR3 nucleotides: TGCGCCAGCAGCTTGTTTAGCCGTAACACCGGGGAGCTGTTTTTT.

The V and J genes are TRBV2 and TRBJ2-2, with TRBD1 matching 8 bases. V dropped 3 bases and J dropped 9; count of bases not matched to a gene: 3. From germline, CDR1 is SNHLY and CDR2 FYNNEI. The CDR3 length is 13 residues. Written as DNA, the CDR3 is TGTGCCAGCAGTGAGGACAGGGACAGGGAGCTGTTTTTT. Its translation: CASSEDRDRELFF.

V usage is TRBV18 and J usage is TRBJ2-7, with TRBD2 as a possible D gene (5 bases). This CDR3 has 15 amino acids. Germline-derived CDR1 and CDR2 are KGHSH and LQKENI. With 2 bases removed from V and 7 bases from J, the gap between germline ends came to 18 bases. The CDR3 nucleotides are TGTGCCAGCTCACCAATCTCACAGTCTTCGGGGGAGCAGTACTTC. It specifies CASSPISQSSGEQYF.

The V and J genes are TRBV2 and TRBJ2-3, with D possibly TRBD2 on 5 matching bases. V was trimmed by 2 bases and J by 0 bases, leaving 9 bases between them. Germline V lookup: CDR1 SNHLY, CDR2 FYNNEI. CDR3 length: 15 residues. CDR3 region: CASSESSISTDTQYF. The CDR3 DNA follows: TGTGCCAGCAGTGAATCTAGCATTAGCACAGATACGCAGTATTTT.

The genes are TRBV7-2 and TRBJ1-6; unclear D gene. CDR1 is SGHTA, CDR2 FQGNSA, per germline. The CDR3 has 13 residues. Trimming took 4 bases from V and 13 from J, leaving 14 bases between them. CDR3 bases: TGTGCCAGCAGCTCAGAGAGAGGAAATCCCCTCCACTTT. This encodes CASSSERGNPLHF.

The J gene is TRBJ2-3, the V gene TRBV7-3, with TRBD2 as a possible D gene (6 bases). The CDR3 is made up of 15 amino acids. V lost 5 bases and J lost 0, with 12 bases in between. Germline V gene sequence: CDR1 SGHTA, CDR2 FQGTGA. CDR3 nucleotides: TGTGCCAGCAGCCGTTATAGCGGAAGCACAGATACGCAGTATTTT. Translation gives CASSRYSGSTDTQYF.

The chain is built from TRBV19 and TRBJ2-3; TRBD1 matches at 9 bases. Germline trimming cut 7 bases from V and 1 base from J; bases unmatched to any gene: 6. This CDR3 has 15 amino acids. Germline V gene data show CDR1 as LNHDA and CDR2 as SQIVND (reference sequence). For the CDR3, the DNA is TGTGCCAGTAAAAAACAGGGGGCAGGCACAGATACGCAGTATTTT. Protein product: CASKKQGAGTDTQYF.

The rearrangement joins TRBV28 to TRBJ2-7; TRBD1 matches at 8 bases. Losses at the gene ends were 5 bases for V and 5 bases for J; bases not matched to a gene: 11. CDR3 length: 15 residues. Germline V CDR1 and CDR2: MDHEN, SYDVKM. CDR3 in DNA: TGTGCCAGCAGTGGCCCCGGGGACAGGTTACACGAGCAGTACTTC. Residues: CASSGPGDRLHEQYF. Supplemented by reference TRBV28 and TRBJ2-7, the full variable domain reads DVKVTQSSRYLVKRTGEKVFLECVQDMDHENMFWYRQDPGLGLRLIYFSYDVKMKEKGDIPEGYSVSREKKERFSLILESASTNQTSMYLCASSGPGDRLHEQYFGPGTRLTVT.

The chain is built from TRBV7-3 and TRBJ2-2, with TRBD1 matching over 7 bases. CDR3 size: 17 residues. The ends lost 5 bases at V and 1 base at J; junction bases unmatched: 10. Germline lookup yields CDR1 SGHTA and CDR2 FQGTGA. The CDR3 sequence: CASSPRQGTWNTGELFF. The CDR3 bases are TGTGCCAGCAGCCCTCGACAGGGAACCTGGAACACCGGGGAGCTGTTTTTT.

V usage is TRBV6-2 or TRBV6-3 and J usage is TRBJ2-1; D may be TRBD2 (6 bases). The V gene lost 2 bases and the J gene lost 5 bases, with 13 bases spanning the gap. Per the germline V gene, CDR1 is MNHEY and CDR2 is SVGEGT. CDR3 length: 15 residues. CDR3 loop: CASSYAASAHNEQFF. The CDR3 DNA reads TGTGCCAGCAGTTACGCTGCTAGCGCGCACAATGAGCAGTTCTTC.

V gene TRBV28 combines with J gene TRBJ1-5; TRBD1 might be the D (6 bases). The CDR3 has 14 residues. The ends were cut back, 4 bases at V and 5 bases at J, with 12 bases in the middle. Germline V gene data show CDR1 as MDHEN and CDR2 as SYDVKM. The CDR3 DNA sequence: TGTGCCAGCAGTTCATACAGGGTCTATCAGCCCCAGCATTTT. It specifies CASSSYRVYQPQHF. Full variable domain (remainder filled in from reference TRBV28 and TRBJ1-5): DVKVTQSSRYLVKRTGEKVFLECVQDMDHENMFWYRQDPGLGLRLIYFSYDVKMKEKGDIPEGYSVSREKKERFSLILESASTNQTSMYLCASSSYRVYQPQHFGDGTRLSIL.